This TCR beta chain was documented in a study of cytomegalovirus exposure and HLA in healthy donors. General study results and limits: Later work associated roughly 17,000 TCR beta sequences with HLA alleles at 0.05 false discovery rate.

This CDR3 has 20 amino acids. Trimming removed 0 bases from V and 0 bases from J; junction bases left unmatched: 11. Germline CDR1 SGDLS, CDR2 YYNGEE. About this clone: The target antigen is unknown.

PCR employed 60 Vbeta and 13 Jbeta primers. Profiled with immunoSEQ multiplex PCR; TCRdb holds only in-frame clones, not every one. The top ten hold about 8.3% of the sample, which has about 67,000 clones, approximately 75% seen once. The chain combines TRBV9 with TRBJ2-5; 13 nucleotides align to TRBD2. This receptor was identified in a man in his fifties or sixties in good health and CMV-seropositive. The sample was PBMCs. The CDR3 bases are TGTGCCAGCAGCGTAGAGGGAGGGACTAGCGGGGCTTACGACCAAGAGACCCAGTACTTC. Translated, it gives CASSVEGGTSGAYDQETQYF.